The T cell receptor beta chain described here comes from a study of blood T cell repertoires in COVID-19. Adults between about 18 and 89 years of age took part from under 25 US areas. Cohort allocation depended upon clinical history that participants reported. It was within 2 weeks before study entry that exposed participants met a COVID-19 case. How the authors handled the data: Amplified reference gene primers provided the basis for estimating nucleated cell counts. Only in-frame clones appear in the TCRdb table, and some are missing; sequencing was by immunoSEQ multiplex PCR. The V and J calls and clone size were taken over from that table, and D and trimming were inferred from the DNA. Of 200,000 to 300,000 clones in the sample, 83% were seen once. The length of the CDR3 is 13 residues. Trimming removed 11 bases from V and 8 bases from J; junction bases left unmatched: 13. The germline V gene encodes CDR1 ENHRY and CDR2 SYGVKD.

This clonotype originated in a woman between 40 and 55 years old who had been exposed to COVID-19. The chain recombines TRBV10-3 with TRBJ1-1, with 8 bases aligning to TRBD1. Sequenced material: PBMCs or T cells enriched from blood (not recorded which). CDR3 bases: TGTGCCGCCAGGGGGCTAGAGAACGGGGAAGCTTTCTTT. It is translated as CAARGLENGEAFF.